This TCR beta chain originates from a study of blood T cell repertoires in COVID-19. Clones were read by immunoSEQ multiplex PCR, and TCRdb kept only the in-frame ones, dropping some. Of roughly 170,000 clones in the sample, 87% are singletons; the top ten hold around 12%. Looked up from germline, CDR1 is SGHTA and CDR2 is FQGTGA. The CDR3 sequence is 17 residues long. V was cut by 1 base and J by 1 base, with 13 bases left in between. This clone was seen only a few times. This TCR came from a woman in her 70s with COVID-19, enrolled during active disease. This chain joins TRBV7-3 and TRBJ2-2; D gene uncertain. The sample comprised peripheral blood. CDR3 loop: CASSLNQWSGNTGELFF. As DNA, the CDR3 is TGTGCCAGCAGCTTAAACCAATGGTCCGGGAACACCGGGGAGCTGTTTTTT. Complete variable domain (other parts from reference TRBV7-3 and TRBJ2-2): GAGVSQTPSNKVTEKGKYVELRCDPISGHTALYWYRQSLGQGPEFLIYFQGTGAADDSGLPNDRFFAVRPEGSVSTLKIQRTERGDSAVYLCASSLNQWSGNTGELFFGEGSRLTVL.